This note documents a single T cell receptor (beta chain) sequence. Antigen: not known. Germline V gene lookup returns CDR1 SGHNT and CDR2 YENEEA. This CDR3 spans 16 amino acids. V was shortened by 3 bases and J by 3 bases, with 16 bases between the two germline ends. This sample was included in a study of T cell responses to AZD1222 COVID-19 vaccine. Study results and caveats: It was only after the peak T cell response that any repertoires were sampled. Close to half of spike-specific TCRs reportedly recognize unmutated variant regions.

Measured with immunoSEQ multiplex PCR; TCRdb has only the in-frame clones, and not every one. The repertoire holds 150,000 to 200,000 clones, with around 90% as singletons. The specimen was peripheral blood, collected on day 0 of AZD1222 vaccination. This receptor was taken from an adult in good health. The chain links TRBV11-3 to TRBJ2-3; D is possibly TRBD1 or TRBD2 (6 bases each). The DNA of the CDR3 is TGTGCCAGCAGCTTGAGTGGGGGGCCGGGGACAGATACGCAGTATTTT. It is translated as CASSLSGGPGTDTQYF.